The sequence of this TCR beta chain was determined in a study of blood T cells in healthy people across ages. Every participating donor contributed approximately 9.5 milliliters of peripheral blood through a draw. V was clipped by 1 base and J by 1 base, with 8 bases between them. Germline assignment: CDR1 MDHEN and CDR2 SYDVKM. This CDR3 has 14 residues. It was with a sample-barcoded 5' primer and a J-beta primer mix that a second PCR of about 7 to 12 cycles was run. Sequencing recovered at least 2.5 million CDR3-containing paired-end reads from each sample. In TCRdb, the 5' RACE reads were re-called with MiXCR into one record per CDR3 protein. The sample lists hundreds of thousands of distinct CDR3 sequences; around 21% were seen once.

Material: blood. V usage is TRBV28 and J usage is TRBJ2-7; perhaps TRBD2 as D (6 bases). The TCR comes from a man between 65 and 79 years old in good health. CDR3: CASSLLEGSYEQYF. CDR3 sequence (DNA): TGTGCCAGCAGTTTATTGGAGGGGTCCTACGAGCAGTACTTC.